Sequencing of this TCR beta chain was carried out in a study of early T cells in non-severe SARS-CoV-2 infection. MiXCR, applied by TCRdb to the 5' RACE reads, yields one record per CDR3 protein. This table has fewer than 75,000 distinct CDR3 sequences, around 20% appearing once. V gave up 7 bases and J gave up 2 bases, with 17 bases separating them. The CDR3 runs to 16 residues. Germline lookup yields CDR1 KGHDR and CDR2 SFDVKD. The chain employs TRBV24-1 and TRBJ1-5, with D maybe TRBD1 (5 bases). The sequencing used whole blood, collected at baseline. The receptor was isolated from an adult who was a healthcare worker with PCR-confirmed SARS-CoV-2 infection or an uninfected control (not recorded which). The CDR3 protein is CATRQGRGTGNQPQHF. In DNA, the CDR3 is TGTGCCACCAGGCAGGGAAGGGGCACGGGCAATCAGCCCCAGCATTTT.